This paragraph reports one T cell receptor (beta chain). Its cognate antigen is unknown. Sequencing was performed with immunoSEQ multiplex PCR; in TCRdb, only in-frame clones are kept and a portion is missing. The table records just over 95,000 clones, 75% to 90% of them present only once. Time point here: baseline pretreatment blood. Described treatment: 15 Gy SBRT to primary tumor, nephrectomy 4 weeks later. The CDR3 consists of 12 residues. CDR1 is ENHRY and CDR2 is SYGVKD in the germline V gene. V lost 7 bases to trimming and J lost 5 bases, with 9 bases between them. The data derive from a study of radiation and T cells in renal cell carcinoma. Study details: Nephrectomy followed 15 Gy stereotactic body radiation by 4 weeks. Study observations and caveats: Without pretreatment biopsies, baseline tumor clonotype presence was undetermined.

The chain uses TRBV10-3 and TRBJ2-1, with TRBD1 as a possible D gene (5 bases). Sequencing was performed on blood, taken from a patient whose treatment included radiotherapy and nephrectomy. The sequence came from a man aged 50-59 years with renal cell carcinoma. CDR3 loop: CAIMGLNNEQFF. CDR3 in DNA: TGTGCCATCATGGGGCTCAACAATGAGCAGTTCTTC.